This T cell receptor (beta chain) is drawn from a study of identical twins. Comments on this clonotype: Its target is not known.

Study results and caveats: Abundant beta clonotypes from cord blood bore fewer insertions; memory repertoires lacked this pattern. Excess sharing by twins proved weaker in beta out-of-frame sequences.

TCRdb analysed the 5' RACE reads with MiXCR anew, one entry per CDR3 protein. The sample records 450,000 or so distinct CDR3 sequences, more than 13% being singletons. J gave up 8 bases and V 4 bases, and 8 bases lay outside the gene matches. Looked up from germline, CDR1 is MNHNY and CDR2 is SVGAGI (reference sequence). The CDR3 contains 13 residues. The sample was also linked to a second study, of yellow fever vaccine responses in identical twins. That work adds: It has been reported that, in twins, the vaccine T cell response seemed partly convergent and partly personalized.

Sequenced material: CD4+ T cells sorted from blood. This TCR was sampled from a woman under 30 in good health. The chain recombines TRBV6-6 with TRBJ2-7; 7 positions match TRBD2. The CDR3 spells CASSLAGGVQQYF. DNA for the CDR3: TGTGCCAGCAGTTTGGCTGGGGGGGTCCAGCAGTACTTC.